A selection of T cell receptor beta chains follows, all from one sample in a study of T cells in Graves' hyperthyroidism and ophthalmopathy. TCRdb redid the calling of the multiplex PCR reads with MiXCR, one entry per CDR3 protein. The table shows over 700,000 distinct CDR3 sequences, with roughly a third occurring only once. Sequencing was performed on blood. These receptors all come from a woman between 40 and 50 years old with Graves' hyperthyroidism. The CDR3 runs from the conserved cysteine through the conserved F or W. The D gene is left open where the match is weak. The listing skips clone size in some rows; elsewhere it reads once, few, many or a size class.

clone_size	cdr3_length	v_call	j_call	d_call	cdr3_nt	cdr3_aa
many	13	TRBV19	TRBJ1-5	-	TGTGCCAGCGCAAGACAGGACAATCAGCCCCAGCATTTT	CASARQDNQPQHF
many	13	TRBV29-1	TRBJ2-2	-	TGCAGCGTTACCCTCCGAAGGACCGGGGAGCTGTTTTTT	CSVTLRRTGELFF
-	14	TRBV19	TRBJ2-7	TRBD2	TGTGCCAGTAGTAAAGCGGGGGGCTACAATGAGCAGTACTTC	CASSKAGGYNEQYF
many	12	TRBV7-9	TRBJ1-2	-	TGTGCCAGCAGCTTACTGGACTATGGCTACACCTTC	CASSLLDYGYTF
-	14	TRBV7-3	TRBJ2-7	TRBD2	TGTGCCAGCAGCAACTCGGGGGGTTGGGACGAGCAGTACTTC	CASSNSGGWDEQYF
many	15	TRBV20-1	TRBJ1-6	-	TGCAGTGCTAGAGATGCGTACAGGGCGACCGTTCCCCTCCACTTT	CSARDAYRATVPLHF
-	20	TRBV7-8	TRBJ1-5	-	TGTGCCAGCAGCTTAGGGGTGGGACACGCCGTATTCCATAGCAATCAGCCCCAGCATTTT	CASSLGVGHAVFHSNQPQHF
-	14	TRBV7-9	TRBJ2-5	-	TGTGCCAGCAGCTTCCCAGAAATTGTGGAGACCCAGTACTTC	CASSFPEIVETQYF
few	17	TRBV19	TRBJ1-5	TRBD1	TGTGCCAGTAGTATAGGGCCGACAGGGTTGGGCAATCAGCCCCAGCATTTT	CASSIGPTGLGNQPQHF
few	14	TRBV7-2	TRBJ2-7	TRBD2	TGTGCCAGCAGTTACGCCGGGGGGGACTACGAGCAGTACTTC	CASSYAGGDYEQYF
many	13	TRBV3-1	TRBJ1-2	-	TGTGCCAGCAGCCAAGATCGTGGGAAGGGCTACACCTTC	CASSQDRGKGYTF
few	14	TRBV6-1	TRBJ1-2	-	TGTGCCAGCAGTCTGGGTGACCTAGGCGGAGGCTACACCTTC	CASSLGDLGGGYTF
few	14	TRBV7-2	TRBJ1-4	-	TGTGCCAGCAGCCAAGGCGGCTTAGGGGAAAAACTGTTTTTT	CASSQGGLGEKLFF
many	16	TRBV2	TRBJ1-6	-	TGTGCCAGCGGACGTTTCATAGTCCTTTTTGATTCACCCCTCCACTTT	CASGRFIVLFDSPLHF
-	15	TRBV6-5	TRBJ2-1	TRBD2	TGTGCCAGCAGTAGGTCTAGCGGGGGGAACAATGAGCAGTTCTTC	CASSRSSGGNNEQFF
few	11	TRBV5-6	TRBJ1-1	-	TGTGCCAGCAGCTTGGGCGGGGGAGCTTTCTTT	CASSLGGGAFF
-	14	TRBV6-5	TRBJ2-5	-	TGTGCCAGCAGCCCGGGAGGGGGCTCGAAGACCCAGTACTTC	CASSPGGGSKTQYF
-	14	TRBV24-1	TRBJ2-7	-	TGTGCCACCAGTGCTGGACTACAGGGCTACGAGCAGTACTTC	CATSAGLQGYEQYF
many	12	TRBV29-1	TRBJ1-1	-	TGCAGCGTTGAGGTGGCGAGCTCTGAAGCTTTCTTT	CSVEVASSEAFF
-	15	TRBV20-1	TRBJ2-2	-	TGCAGTGCTAGAGGCCTCCCGGACGGTGCCGGGGAGCTGTTTTTT	CSARGLPDGAGELFF
few	11	TRBV7-9	TRBJ2-1	-	TGTGCCAGCAGCTTAGCGGCTGAGCAGTTCTTC	CASSLAAEQFF
few	14	TRBV7-3	TRBJ2-2	-	TGTGCCAGCAAATCGGAGCCGAACACCGGGGAGCTGTTTTTT	CASKSEPNTGELFF
few	13	TRBV7-6	TRBJ2-5	-	TGTGCTAGCAGCAGAACATTCCAAGAGACCCAGTACTTC	CASSRTFQETQYF
many	17	TRBV7-2	TRBJ2-5	TRBD2	TGTGCCAGCAGCTTAGAGGGACTAGCGGGATTCCAAGAGACCCAGTACTTC	CASSLEGLAGFQETQYF
-	14	TRBV7-8	TRBJ1-3	-	TGTGCCAGCAGCTTAGTTGGTTATCCGGGCACCATATATTTT	CASSLVGYPGTIYF
many	15	TRBV12-3/TRBV12-4	TRBJ1-1	-	TGTGCCAGCAGCCCCTTTGGGAAGGGGAACACTGAAGCTTTCTTT	CASSPFGKGNTEAFF
-	16	TRBV4-3	TRBJ2-7	TRBD2	TGCGCCAGCAGCCCCCACCAGGGACTAATGACGGGGGAGCAGTACTTC	CASSPHQGLMTGEQYF
few	16	TRBV10-3	TRBJ1-2	TRBD1	TGTGCCATCAGTGAGTCTTCCGGGACAGTTAACTGTGGCTACACCTTC	CAISESSGTVNCGYTF
many	13	TRBV5-8	TRBJ2-7	-	TGTGCCAGCAGCTTGGGCAGGGGCGACGAGCAGTACTTC	CASSLGRGDEQYF
few	14	TRBV4-3	TRBJ1-1	TRBD1	TGCGCCAGCAGCCAAGGGGCTCAGGGGGCTTTGGCTTTCTTT	CASSQGAQGALAFF
many	14	TRBV29-1	TRBJ2-7	-	TGCAGCGTTGAAGATCGGGCGTCCTCCTACGAGCAGTACTTC	CSVEDRASSYEQYF
few	14	TRBV11-2	TRBJ2-7	TRBD2	TGTGCCAGCAGCCAAGGGACTAGCGGATACGAGCAGTACTTC	CASSQGTSGYEQYF
-	14	TRBV29-1	TRBJ1-2	-	TGCAGCTACGAGGGGACCCCGATCCACTATGGCTACACCTTC	CSYEGTPIHYGYTF
many	15	TRBV7-9	TRBJ1-2	-	TGTGCCAGCAGCTTAGAGACAGAAAGGCCCTATGGCTACACCTTC	CASSLETERPYGYTF
few	17	TRBV7-6	TRBJ2-5	-	TGTGCCAGCAGCGGGAGGGGGGGGCCGTCTTTTAGGGAGACCCAGTACTTC	CASSGRGGPSFRETQYF
-	15	TRBV10-2	TRBJ1-2	TRBD1	TGCGCCAGCAGCGAGACAGGGTGGGGCTACGGTGGCTACACCTTC	CASSETGWGYGGYTF
-	15	TRBV27	TRBJ1-1	-	TGTGCCAGCAGTTTTAATTGGGGGCGGAACACTGAAGCTTTCTTT	CASSFNWGRNTEAFF
few	12	TRBV10-3	TRBJ2-7	-	TGTGCCATCAGTGAACAGGGTTACGAGCAGTACTTC	CAISEQGYEQYF
many	13	TRBV6-6	TRBJ1-4	-	TGTGCCAGTCAATCAAGGGAGGCTGAAAAACTGTTTTTT	CASQSREAEKLFF
-	18	TRBV10-3	TRBJ2-5	TRBD1	TGTGCCATCAGTCCTGGGACAGGGTCAGGGGGGGTCCAAGAGACCCAGTACTTC	CAISPGTGSGGVQETQYF
-	16	TRBV15	TRBJ1-6	-	TGTGCCACCAGCAGAGATGTGGGCAGGCATAATCCACCCCTCCACTTT	CATSRDVGRHNPPLHF
many	13	TRBV7-9	TRBJ1-2	-	TGTGCCAGCAGTCCCGGGACGGAGCATGGCTACACCTTC	CASSPGTEHGYTF
many	13	TRBV7-2	TRBJ1-2	-	TGTGCCAGCAGTCAAGAACCTAACTATGGCTACACCTTC	CASSQEPNYGYTF
-	15	TRBV12-3/TRBV12-4	TRBJ2-2	-	TGTGCCAGCAGTTTAAGGGAAGAGGGAACCGGGGAGCTGTTTTTT	CASSLREEGTGELFF
many	14	TRBV10-3	TRBJ2-7	TRBD2	TGTGCCACGACTAGCGGGAGAACTTCCTACGAGCAGTACTTC	CATTSGRTSYEQYF
few	16	TRBV11-2	TRBJ2-2	-	TGTGCCAGCAGCTCTGTAACAGGGGAGGACACCGGGGAGCTGTTTTTT	CASSSVTGEDTGELFF
-	12	TRBV9	TRBJ2-7	-	TGTGCCAGCAGCGCGAACTCCTACGGGCAGTACTTC	CASSANSYGQYF
-	13	TRBV19	TRBJ1-4	TRBD1	TGTGCCAGTTCCGGGACAGGGCAAGAAAAACTGTTTTTT	CASSGTGQEKLFF
-	16	TRBV5-6	TRBJ1-5	-	TGTGCCAGCAGCGGAGGGGTACAAAATAGCAATCAGCCCCAGCATTTT	CASSGGVQNSNQPQHF
many	16	TRBV19	TRBJ1-6	-	TGTGCCAGTAGTATGGGGCGGGCAACCTCTAATTCACCCCTCCACTTT	CASSMGRATSNSPLHF